Listed below are T cell receptor beta chains from one sample, sequenced in a study of T cells in localized non-small cell lung cancer. The data were produced by immunoSEQ multiplex PCR, yet TCRdb's version contains in-frame clones alone and is incomplete. The repertoire holds under 45,000 clones, 75% to 85% seen once, with approximately 8.6% in the top ten. The starting material was PBMCs, obtained before any cancer treatment. These receptors were taken from a man aged 35 to 69 with stage II lung adenocarcinoma. Each CDR3 is given with its conserved first and last residue. The D gene is left open where the match is weak. Not all rows give a size; the values are once, few, many and, for expanded clones, a class.

v_call: TRBV27
d_call: -
clone_size: -
cdr3_length: 14
j_call: TRBJ2-1
cdr3_aa: CASRERDGYNEQFF
cdr3_nt: TGTGCCAGCAGAGAAAGGGACGGATACAATGAGCAGTTCTTC

v_call: TRBV9
d_call: -
clone_size: -
cdr3_length: 15
j_call: TRBJ2-7
cdr3_aa: CASSPPGTGRHEQYF
cdr3_nt: TGTGCCAGCAGCCCACCCGGGACGGGGCGCCACGAGCAGTACTTC

v_call: TRBV28
d_call: -
clone_size: -
cdr3_length: 16
j_call: TRBJ1-6
cdr3_aa: CASSLRVGSYNSPLHF
cdr3_nt: TGTGCCAGCAGTTTGAGGGTGGGCTCCTATAATTCACCCCTCCACTTT

v_call: TRBV5-4
d_call: TRBD1
clone_size: -
cdr3_length: 16
j_call: TRBJ1-4
cdr3_aa: CASSPGQGIGNEKLFF
cdr3_nt: TGTGCCAGCAGCCCGGGACAGGGTATAGGAAATGAAAAACTGTTTTTT

v_call: TRBV6-5
d_call: -
clone_size: few
cdr3_length: 12
j_call: TRBJ1-2
cdr3_aa: CASRSGMNGYTF
cdr3_nt: TGTGCCAGCAGGTCAGGGATGAATGGCTACACCTTC

v_call: TRBV7-6
d_call: -
clone_size: -
cdr3_length: 16
j_call: TRBJ2-6
cdr3_aa: CASSLAQLSGANVLTF
cdr3_nt: TGTGCCAGCAGCTTAGCTCAGCTCTCTGGGGCCAACGTCCTGACTTTC

v_call: TRBV5-4
d_call: TRBD1
clone_size: -
cdr3_length: 13
j_call: TRBJ1-2
cdr3_aa: CASRRRQGYGYTF
cdr3_nt: TGTGCCAGCAGAAGAAGACAGGGATATGGCTACACCTTC

v_call: TRBV29-1
d_call: TRBD1
clone_size: -
cdr3_length: 13
j_call: TRBJ1-1
cdr3_aa: CSVRTGSDTEAFF
cdr3_nt: TGCAGCGTACGGACAGGGTCGGACACTGAAGCTTTCTTT

v_call: TRBV27
d_call: TRBD2
clone_size: -
cdr3_length: 15
j_call: TRBJ2-7
cdr3_aa: CASTPGTSGSYEQYF
cdr3_nt: TGTGCCAGCACCCCGGGGACTAGCGGCTCCTACGAGCAGTACTTC

v_call: TRBV6-4
d_call: -
clone_size: -
cdr3_length: 18
j_call: TRBJ2-7
cdr3_aa: CASTTNPGGYHYSYEQYF
cdr3_nt: TGTGCCAGCACTACCAACCCCGGGGGCTACCACTACTCCTACGAGCAGTACTTC

v_call: TRBV28
d_call: -
clone_size: -
cdr3_length: 16
j_call: TRBJ1-3
cdr3_aa: CASSTFGRISGNTIYF
cdr3_nt: TGTGCCAGCAGTACCTTCGGACGGATCTCTGGAAACACCATATATTTT

v_call: TRBV18
d_call: -
clone_size: -
cdr3_length: 16
j_call: TRBJ1-5
cdr3_aa: CASSPMDTSGGQPQHF
cdr3_nt: TGTGCCAGCTCACCGATGGACACCTCCGGTGGTCAGCCCCAGCATTTT

v_call: TRBV5-4
d_call: -
clone_size: once
cdr3_length: 14
j_call: TRBJ2-3
cdr3_aa: CASRTGTSTDTQYF
cdr3_nt: TGTGCCAGCAGAACCGGGACTAGCACAGATACGCAGTATTTT

v_call: TRBV6-5
d_call: -
clone_size: once
cdr3_length: 15
j_call: TRBJ1-5
cdr3_aa: CASSSGRISNQPQHF
cdr3_nt: TGTGCCAGCAGTTCAGGACGGATAAGCAATCAGCCCCAGCATTTT

v_call: TRBV27
d_call: -
clone_size: -
cdr3_length: 15
j_call: TRBJ2-5
cdr3_aa: CASSLYGQGGETQYF
cdr3_nt: TGTGCCAGCAGTTTATACGGGCAGGGCGGAGAGACCCAGTACTTC

v_call: TRBV29-1
d_call: TRBD1
clone_size: few
cdr3_length: 14
j_call: TRBJ1-2
cdr3_aa: CSVQGGQGNYGYTF
cdr3_nt: TGCAGCGTTCAGGGGGGACAGGGAAACTATGGCTACACCTTC

v_call: TRBV7-2
d_call: -
clone_size: -
cdr3_length: 14
j_call: TRBJ2-5
cdr3_aa: CASSFGGGEETQYF
cdr3_nt: TGTGCCAGCAGCTTTGGCGGGGGCGAAGAGACCCAGTACTTC

v_call: TRBV7-9
d_call: -
clone_size: -
cdr3_length: 13
j_call: TRBJ1-5
cdr3_aa: CASSPNSNQPQHF
cdr3_nt: TGTGCCAGCAGCCCAAATAGCAATCAGCCCCAGCATTTT

v_call: TRBV7-8
d_call: -
clone_size: -
cdr3_length: 13
j_call: TRBJ1-5
cdr3_aa: CASSLGNNQPQHF
cdr3_nt: TGTGCCAGCAGCTTAGGCAACAATCAGCCCCAGCATTTT

v_call: TRBV2
d_call: -
clone_size: -
cdr3_length: 11
j_call: TRBJ1-4
cdr3_aa: CASMGNEKLFF
cdr3_nt: TGTGCCAGTATGGGGAATGAAAAACTGTTTTTT

v_call: TRBV4-3
d_call: -
clone_size: -
cdr3_length: 13
j_call: TRBJ2-7
cdr3_aa: CASSLRDSYEQYF
cdr3_nt: TGCGCCAGCAGCTTGAGGGATTCCTACGAGCAGTACTTC

v_call: TRBV6-1
d_call: -
clone_size: -
cdr3_length: 15
j_call: TRBJ2-2
cdr3_aa: CASTAEATNTGELFF
cdr3_nt: TGTGCCAGCACCGCGGAGGCTACGAACACCGGGGAGCTGTTTTTT

v_call: TRBV27
d_call: -
clone_size: -
cdr3_length: 15
j_call: TRBJ2-5
cdr3_aa: CASSLSGQGGETQYF
cdr3_nt: TGTGCCAGCAGTTTAAGTGGTCAGGGAGGAGAGACCCAGTACTTC

v_call: TRBV5-6
d_call: TRBD1
clone_size: once
cdr3_length: 17
j_call: TRBJ1-1
cdr3_aa: CASSLGARGLGNTEAFF
cdr3_nt: TGTGCCAGCAGCCTGGGGGCCAGGGGGTTGGGGAACACTGAAGCTTTCTTT

v_call: TRBV25-1
d_call: TRBD1
clone_size: -
cdr3_length: 17
j_call: TRBJ1-2
cdr3_aa: CASSGNARTGGNYGYTF
cdr3_nt: TGTGCCAGCAGTGGTAACGCTCGGACAGGGGGAAACTATGGCTACACCTTC

v_call: TRBV5-1
d_call: TRBD2
clone_size: -
cdr3_length: 14
j_call: TRBJ2-5
cdr3_aa: CASTDRAGGETQYF
cdr3_nt: TGCGCCAGCACGGACCGGGCGGGGGGGGAGACCCAGTACTTC

v_call: TRBV19
d_call: -
clone_size: -
cdr3_length: 12
j_call: TRBJ2-7
cdr3_aa: CASSISTGEQYF
cdr3_nt: TGTGCCAGTAGTATATCCACAGGCGAGCAGTACTTC